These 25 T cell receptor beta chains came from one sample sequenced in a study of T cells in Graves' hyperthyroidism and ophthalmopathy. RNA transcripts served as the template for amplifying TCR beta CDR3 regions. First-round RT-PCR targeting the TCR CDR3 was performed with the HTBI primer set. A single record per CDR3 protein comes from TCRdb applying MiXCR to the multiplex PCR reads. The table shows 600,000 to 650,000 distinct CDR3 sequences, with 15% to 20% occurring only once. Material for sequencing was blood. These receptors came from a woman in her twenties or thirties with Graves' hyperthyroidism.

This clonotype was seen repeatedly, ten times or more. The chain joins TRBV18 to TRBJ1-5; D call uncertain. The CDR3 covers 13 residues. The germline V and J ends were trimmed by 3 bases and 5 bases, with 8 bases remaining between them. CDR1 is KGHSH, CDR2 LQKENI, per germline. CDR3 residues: CASSPDRDQPQHF. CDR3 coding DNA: TGTGCCAGCTCACCCGACCGGGATCAGCCCCAGCATTTT.

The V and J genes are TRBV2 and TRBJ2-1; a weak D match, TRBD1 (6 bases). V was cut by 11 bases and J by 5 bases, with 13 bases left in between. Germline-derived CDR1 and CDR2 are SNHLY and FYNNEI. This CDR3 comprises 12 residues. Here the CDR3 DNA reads TGTGCCGATGGGGGCTTGCACAATGAGCAGTTCTTC. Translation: CADGGLHNEQFF.

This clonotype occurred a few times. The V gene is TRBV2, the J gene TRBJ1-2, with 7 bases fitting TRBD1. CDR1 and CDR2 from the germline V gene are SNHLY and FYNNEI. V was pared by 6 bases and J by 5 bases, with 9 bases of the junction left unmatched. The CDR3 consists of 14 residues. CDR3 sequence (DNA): TGTGCCAGCAGGGCCAGGACAGGAGAATATGGCTACACCTTC. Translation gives CASRARTGEYGYTF.

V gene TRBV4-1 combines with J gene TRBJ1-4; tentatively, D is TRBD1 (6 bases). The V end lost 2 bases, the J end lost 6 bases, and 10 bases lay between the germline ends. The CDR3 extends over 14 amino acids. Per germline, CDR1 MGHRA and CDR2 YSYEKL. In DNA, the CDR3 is TGCGCCAGCAGCCAACAGGGGCCTGATGAAAAACTGTTTTTT. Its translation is CASSQQGPDEKLFF.

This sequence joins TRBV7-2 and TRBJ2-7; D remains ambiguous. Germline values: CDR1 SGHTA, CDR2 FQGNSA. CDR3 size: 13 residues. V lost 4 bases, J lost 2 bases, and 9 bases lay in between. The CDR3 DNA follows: TGTGCCAGCAGCTCAGCACCTGCCTACGAGCAGTACTTC. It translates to CASSSAPAYEQYF. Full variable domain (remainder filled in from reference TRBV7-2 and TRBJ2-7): GAGVSQSPSNKVTEKGKDVELRCDPISGHTALYWYRQSLGQGLEFLIYFQGNSAPDKSGLPSDRFSAERTGGSVSTLTIQRTQQEDSAVYLCASSSAPAYEQYFGPGTRLTVT.

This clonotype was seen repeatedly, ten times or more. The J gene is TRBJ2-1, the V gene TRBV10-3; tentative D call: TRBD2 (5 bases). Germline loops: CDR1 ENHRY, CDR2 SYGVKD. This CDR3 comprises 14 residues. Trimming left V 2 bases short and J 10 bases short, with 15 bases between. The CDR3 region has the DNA TGTGCCATCAGTGAGGGGGTAATGAGCGGAGAGCAGTTCTTC. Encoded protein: CAISEGVMSGEQFF.

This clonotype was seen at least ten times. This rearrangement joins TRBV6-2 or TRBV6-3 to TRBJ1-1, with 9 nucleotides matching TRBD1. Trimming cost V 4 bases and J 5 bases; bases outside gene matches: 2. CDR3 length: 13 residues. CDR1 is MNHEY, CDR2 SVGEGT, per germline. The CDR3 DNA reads TGTGCCAGCAGTTCCGACAGGGGGACTGAAGCTTTCTTT. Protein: CASSSDRGTEAFF.

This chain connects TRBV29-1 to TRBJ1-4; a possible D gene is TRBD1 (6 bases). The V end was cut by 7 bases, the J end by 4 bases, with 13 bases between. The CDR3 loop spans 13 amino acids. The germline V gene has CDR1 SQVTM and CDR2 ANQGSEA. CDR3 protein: CSGAGQINEKLFF. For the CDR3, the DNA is TGCAGCGGAGCGGGACAAATTAATGAAAAACTGTTTTTT.

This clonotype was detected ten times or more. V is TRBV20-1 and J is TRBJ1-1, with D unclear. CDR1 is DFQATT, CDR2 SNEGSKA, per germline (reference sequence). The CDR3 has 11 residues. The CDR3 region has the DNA TGCAGCCTCCAACGGAACACTGAAGCTTTCTTT. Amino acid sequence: CSLQRNTEAFF.

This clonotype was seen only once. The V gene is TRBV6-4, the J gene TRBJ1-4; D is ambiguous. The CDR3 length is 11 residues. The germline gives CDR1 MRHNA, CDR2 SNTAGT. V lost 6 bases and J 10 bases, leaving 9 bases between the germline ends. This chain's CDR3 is CASRPFGKLFF. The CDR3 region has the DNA TGTGCCAGCAGACCTTTCGGAAAACTGTTTTTT.

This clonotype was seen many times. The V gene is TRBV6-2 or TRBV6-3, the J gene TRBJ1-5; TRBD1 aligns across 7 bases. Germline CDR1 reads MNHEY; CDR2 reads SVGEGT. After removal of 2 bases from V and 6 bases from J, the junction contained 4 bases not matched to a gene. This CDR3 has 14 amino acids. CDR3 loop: CASSYATGFQPQHF. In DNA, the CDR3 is TGTGCCAGCAGTTACGCGACAGGGTTTCAGCCCCAGCATTTT.

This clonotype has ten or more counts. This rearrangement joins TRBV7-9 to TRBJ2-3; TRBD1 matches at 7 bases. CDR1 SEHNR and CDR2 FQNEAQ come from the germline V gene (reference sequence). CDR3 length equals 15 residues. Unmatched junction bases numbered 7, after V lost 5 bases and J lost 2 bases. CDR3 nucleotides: TGTGCCAGCAGCGCCGGGACAGCCTTCACAGATACGCAGTATTTT. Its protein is CASSAGTAFTDTQYF.

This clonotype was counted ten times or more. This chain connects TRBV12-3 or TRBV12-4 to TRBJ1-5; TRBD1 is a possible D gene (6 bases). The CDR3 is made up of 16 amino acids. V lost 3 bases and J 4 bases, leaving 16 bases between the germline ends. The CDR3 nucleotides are TGTGCCAGCAGTTTCGGAGGGGGACGGAGGAATCAGCCCCAGCATTTT. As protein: CASSFGGGRRNQPQHF.

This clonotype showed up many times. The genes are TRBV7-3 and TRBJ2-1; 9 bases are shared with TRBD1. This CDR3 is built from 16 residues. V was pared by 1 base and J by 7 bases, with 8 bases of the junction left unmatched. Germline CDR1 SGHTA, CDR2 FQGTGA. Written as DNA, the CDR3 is TGTGCCAGCAGCTTAATCCCGGGACAGGGTATGAATGAGCAGTTCTTC. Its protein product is CASSLIPGQGMNEQFF.

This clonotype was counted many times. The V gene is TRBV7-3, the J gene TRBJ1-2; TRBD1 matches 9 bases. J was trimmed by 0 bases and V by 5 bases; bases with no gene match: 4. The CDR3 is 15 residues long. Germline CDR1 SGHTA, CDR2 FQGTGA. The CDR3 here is CASSVGTGTNYGYTF. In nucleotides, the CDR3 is TGTGCCAGCAGCGTCGGGACAGGGACTAACTATGGCTACACCTTC.

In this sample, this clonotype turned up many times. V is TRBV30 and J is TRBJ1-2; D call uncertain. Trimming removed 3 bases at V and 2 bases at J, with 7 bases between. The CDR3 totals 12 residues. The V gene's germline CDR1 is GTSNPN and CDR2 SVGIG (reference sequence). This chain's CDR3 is CAWRTYNYGYTF. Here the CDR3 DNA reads TGTGCCTGGAGGACTTACAACTATGGCTACACCTTC.

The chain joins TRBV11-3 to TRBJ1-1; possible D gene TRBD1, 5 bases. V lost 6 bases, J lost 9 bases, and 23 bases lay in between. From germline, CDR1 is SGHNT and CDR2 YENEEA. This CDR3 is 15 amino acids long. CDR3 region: CASRPRLGDPLKAFF. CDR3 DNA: TGTGCCAGCAGGCCACGTCTGGGGGACCCCCTGAAAGCTTTCTTT.

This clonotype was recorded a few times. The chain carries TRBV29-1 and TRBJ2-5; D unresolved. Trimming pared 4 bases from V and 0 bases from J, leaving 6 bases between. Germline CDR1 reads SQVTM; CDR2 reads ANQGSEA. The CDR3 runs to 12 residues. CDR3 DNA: TGCAGCGTTGTGGTCGACCAAGAGACCCAGTACTTC. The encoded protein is CSVVVDQETQYF.

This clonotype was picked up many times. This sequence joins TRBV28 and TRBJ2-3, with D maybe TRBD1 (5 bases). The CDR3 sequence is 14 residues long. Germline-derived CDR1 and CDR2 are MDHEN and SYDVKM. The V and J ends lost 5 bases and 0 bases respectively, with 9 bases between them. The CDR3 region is CASSTRQSTDTQYF. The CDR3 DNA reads TGTGCCAGCAGTACCCGACAGAGCACAGATACGCAGTATTTT.

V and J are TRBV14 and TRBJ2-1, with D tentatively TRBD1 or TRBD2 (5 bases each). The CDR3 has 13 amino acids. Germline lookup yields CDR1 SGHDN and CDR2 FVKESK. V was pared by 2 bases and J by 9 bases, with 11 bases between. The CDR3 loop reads CASSQSQAGEQFF. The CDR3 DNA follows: TGTGCCAGCAGCCAATCACAGGCGGGTGAGCAGTTCTTC.

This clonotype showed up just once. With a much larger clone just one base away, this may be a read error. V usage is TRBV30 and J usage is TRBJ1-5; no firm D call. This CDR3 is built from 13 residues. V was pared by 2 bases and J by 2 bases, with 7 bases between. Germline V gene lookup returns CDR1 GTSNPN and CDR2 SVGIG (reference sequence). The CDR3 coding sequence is TGTGCCTGGAGTTCGACGTGCAATCAGCCCCAGCATTTT. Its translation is CAWSSTCNQPQHF.

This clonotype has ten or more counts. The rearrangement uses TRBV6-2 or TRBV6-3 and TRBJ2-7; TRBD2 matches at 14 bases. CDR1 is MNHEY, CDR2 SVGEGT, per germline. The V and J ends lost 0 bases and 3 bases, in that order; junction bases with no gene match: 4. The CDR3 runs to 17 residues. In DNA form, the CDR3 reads TGTGCCAGCAGTTACTCGATTGGGACTAGCGGGAGCTACGAGCAGTACTTC. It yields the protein CASSYSIGTSGSYEQYF.

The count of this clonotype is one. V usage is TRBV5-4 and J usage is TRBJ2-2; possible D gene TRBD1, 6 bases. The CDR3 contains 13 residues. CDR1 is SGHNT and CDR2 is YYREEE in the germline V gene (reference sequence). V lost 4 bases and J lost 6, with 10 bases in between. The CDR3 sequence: CASSPPGAGELFF. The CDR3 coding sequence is TGTGCCAGCAGCCCCCCAGGGGCCGGGGAGCTGTTTTTT.

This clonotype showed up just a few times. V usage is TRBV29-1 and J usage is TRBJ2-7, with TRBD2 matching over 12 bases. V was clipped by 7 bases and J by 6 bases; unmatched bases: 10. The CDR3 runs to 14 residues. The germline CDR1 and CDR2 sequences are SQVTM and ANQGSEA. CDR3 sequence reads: CSGVTSGSGGEQYF. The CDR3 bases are TGCAGCGGGGTGACTAGCGGGAGCGGGGGCGAGCAGTACTTC.

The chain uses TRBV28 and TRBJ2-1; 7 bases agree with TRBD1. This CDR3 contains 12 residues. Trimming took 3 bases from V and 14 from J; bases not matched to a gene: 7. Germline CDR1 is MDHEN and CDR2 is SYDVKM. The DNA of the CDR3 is TGTGCCAGCAGTTTTTGGTCAGGGACAGAGTTCTTC. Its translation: CASSFWSGTEFF. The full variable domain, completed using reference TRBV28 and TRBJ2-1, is DVKVTQSSRYLVKRTGEKVFLECVQDMDHENMFWYRQDPGLGLRLIYFSYDVKMKEKGDIPEGYSVSREKKERFSLILESASTNQTSMYLCASSFWSGTEFFGPGTRLTVL.